The T cell receptor (beta chain) under discussion was sequenced for a study of control samples from healthy donors and cancer patients. Here immunoSEQ multiplex PCR was the method, and the copy in TCRdb shows in-frame clones only, minus some. The sample yields 260,000 or so clones, over 75% seen once. Source material: PBMCs. The receptor was derived from a woman aged 60-70 years with lung cancer.

The DNA of the CDR3 is TGTGCCAGCAGCGCCCCCCGGGACAGGGCTAATGAAAAACTGTTTTTT. This encodes CASSAPRDRANEKLFF. The gene calls are TRBV7-8 and TRBJ1-4, with 9 bases fitting TRBD1. The CDR3 has 16 amino acids. V was pared by 5 bases and J by 3 bases, with 7 bases of the junction left unmatched. CDR1 and CDR2 (germline): SGHVS, FQNEAQ.